The rows below give T cell receptor beta chains drawn from one sample of a study of beta chain features in type 1 diabetes. Sequencing was performed with immunoSEQ multiplex PCR; in TCRdb, only in-frame clones are kept and a portion is missing. The sample yields a few hundred thousand clones, around 19% seen once. Input material: naive CD4+ T cells from blood. The receptors shown here come from a woman younger than 30 in good health. CDR3s include the opening cysteine and the closing phenylalanine or tryptophan. Only some rows state a clone size, as once, few, many or a class for expanded clones.

J gene | V gene | clone size | CDR3 protein
TRBJ2-1 | TRBV11-3 | few | CASSLGLAGSRRVF
TRBJ2-3 | TRBV5-1 | few | CASSSQGADTQYF
TRBJ2-7 | TRBV11-2 | . | CATTPGLAGGYEQYF
TRBJ2-7 | TRBV28 | few | CASSSLAGGPYEQYF
TRBJ1-5 | TRBV30 | few | CAWSVRGGQPQHF
TRBJ1-1 | TRBV6-1 | few | CASSSLTGNTEAFF
TRBJ2-5 | TRBV19 | few | CASTLRRGETQYF
TRBJ1-6 | TRBV12-5 | . | CASGLVLGATYNSPLHF
TRBJ1-1 | TRBV30 | . | CAWSRLDRGDTEAFF
TRBJ2-5 | TRBV6-1 | few | CASTRTGETQYF
TRBJ1-2 | TRBV5-6 | . | CASSLEGTGFYGYTF
TRBJ1-2 | TRBV19 | once | CASSGPNRDWHGYTF
TRBJ1-1 | TRBV4-2 | few | CASSQEGRTEAFF
TRBJ2-7 | TRBV5-4 | . | CASSSGGGLVEQYF
TRBJ2-7 | TRBV18 | . | CASSPSGASYEQYF
TRBJ2-2 | TRBV30 | few | CAWSKGQGTGELFF
TRBJ2-7 | TRBV6-5 | . | CASRQNNRVTYEQYF
TRBJ2-3 | TRBV30 | . | CAWSVDYSGSNTQYF
TRBJ2-6 | TRBV7-8 | few | CASSFGQVAGANVLTF
TRBJ2-1 | TRBV2 | . | CASRGQGGNEQFF
TRBJ1-2 | TRBV7-2 | . | CASSLDFSERRYTF
TRBJ2-7 | TRBV29-1 | . | CSVEDPAEGPDNYEQYF
TRBJ1-5 | TRBV7-2 | few | CASSGRQGQPQHF
TRBJ2-1 | TRBV11-1 | . | CASSFPTGASPSYNEQFF
TRBJ2-4 | TRBV2 | few | CASSDGDRGIQYF
TRBJ1-5 | TRBV29-1 | . | CSVEMEGQPQHF
TRBJ1-2 | TRBV5-4 | few | CASSLASYGYTF
TRBJ1-1 | TRBV9 | . | CASSVDSGTTTEAFF
TRBJ2-6 | TRBV19 | few | CASSIGGTPSGANVLTF
TRBJ2-3 | TRBV7-2 | . | CASEGNTDTQYF
TRBJ1-3 | TRBV15 | few | CATSREVSGSGNTIYF
TRBJ2-1 | TRBV5-1 | . | CASSLEGTAYNEQFF
TRBJ1-2 | TRBV7-2 | . | CASSYPGGARGDGYTF
TRBJ2-7 | TRBV13 | few | CASSLRTGNNEQYF
TRBJ2-7 | TRBV5-1 | . | CASSVGQGGEQYF
TRBJ1-2 | TRBV9 | . | CASSVQGDYGYTF
TRBJ1-1 | TRBV7-2 | few | CASRGTGHFEAFF
TRBJ2-5 | TRBV9 | . | CASSFSGKETQYF
TRBJ2-7 | TRBV30 | . | CAFGGPRGTYEQYF
TRBJ2-5 | TRBV23-1 | . | CASSREGVQETQYF
TRBJ1-1 | TRBV2 | . | CASSVFHTTEAFF
TRBJ1-1 | TRBV23-1 | . | CASSQSGSLPMNTEAFF
TRBJ1-1 | TRBV7-9 | . | CASSSGSNTEAFF
TRBJ2-1 | TRBV19 | few | CASSLTSGGRSYNEQFF
TRBJ1-4 | TRBV13 | . | CASSLGTAYTRKLFF
TRBJ2-7 | TRBV30 | . | CAWSGDRGPYEQYF
TRBJ2-1 | TRBV9 | . | CASSVRLAGVDNEQLF